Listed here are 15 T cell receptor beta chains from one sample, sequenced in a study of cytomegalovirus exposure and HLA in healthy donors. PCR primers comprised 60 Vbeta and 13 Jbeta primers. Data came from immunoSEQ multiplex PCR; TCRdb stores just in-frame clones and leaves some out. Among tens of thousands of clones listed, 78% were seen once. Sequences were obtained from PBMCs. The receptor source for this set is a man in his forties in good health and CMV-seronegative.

This CDR3 reads CASSPRRRGGYTF. In nucleotides, the CDR3 is TGTGCCAGCAGCCCTAGACGGCGCGGAGGCTACACCTTC. V is TRBV5-6 and J is TRBJ1-2, with D uncertain. Per the germline V gene, CDR1 is SGHDT and CDR2 is YYEEEE. The CDR3 has 13 residues. Trimming took off 4 bases at V and 8 bases at J, with 15 bases between the two ends.

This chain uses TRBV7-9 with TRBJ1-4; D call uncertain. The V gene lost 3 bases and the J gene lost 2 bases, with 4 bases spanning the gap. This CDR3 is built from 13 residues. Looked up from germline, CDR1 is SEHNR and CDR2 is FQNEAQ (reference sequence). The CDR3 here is CASSFRTNEKLFF. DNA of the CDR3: TGTGCCAGCAGCTTTCGGACTAATGAAAAACTGTTTTTT.

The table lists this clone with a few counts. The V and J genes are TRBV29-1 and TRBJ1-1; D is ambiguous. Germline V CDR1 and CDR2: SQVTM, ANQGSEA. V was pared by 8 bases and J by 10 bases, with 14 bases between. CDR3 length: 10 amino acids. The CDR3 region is CSLVASGAFF. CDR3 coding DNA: TGCAGCCTTGTCGCGAGCGGAGCTTTCTTT.

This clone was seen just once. CDR3 loop: CATSKGGGNTGELFF. CDR3 sequence (DNA): TGTGCCACCAGCAAGGGCGGGGGGAACACCGGGGAGCTGTTTTTT. The chain is built from TRBV15 and TRBJ2-2; the match to TRBD2 covers 7 bases. Germline CDR1 is LNHNV and CDR2 is YYDKDF (reference sequence). V lost 4 bases to trimming and J lost 1 base; unmatched junction nucleotides: 3. The CDR3 covers 15 residues. The entire variable domain, with the rest obtained from reference TRBV15 and TRBJ2-2, is as follows: DAMVIQNPRYQVTQFGKPVTLSCSQTLNHNVMYWYQQKSSQAPKLLFHYYDKDFNNEADTPDNFQSRRPNTSFCFLDIRSPGLGDTAMYLCATSKGGGNTGELFFGEGSRLTVL.

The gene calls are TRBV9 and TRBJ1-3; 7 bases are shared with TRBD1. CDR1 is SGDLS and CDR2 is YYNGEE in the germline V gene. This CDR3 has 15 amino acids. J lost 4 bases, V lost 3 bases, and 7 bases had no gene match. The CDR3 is CASSERRGRGNTIYF. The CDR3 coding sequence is TGTGCCAGCAGCGAGAGGAGGGGGCGAGGAAACACCATATATTTT. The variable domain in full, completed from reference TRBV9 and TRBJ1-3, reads DSGVTQTPKHLITATGQRVTLRCSPRSGDLSVYWYQQSLDQGLQFLIQYYNGEERAKGNILERFSAQQFPDLHSELNLSSLELGDSALYFCASSERRGRGNTIYFGEGSWLTVV.

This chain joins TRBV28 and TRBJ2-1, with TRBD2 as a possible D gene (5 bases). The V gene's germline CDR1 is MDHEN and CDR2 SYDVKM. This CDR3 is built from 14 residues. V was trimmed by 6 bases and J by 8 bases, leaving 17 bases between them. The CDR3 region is CASSHIPDSHEQFF. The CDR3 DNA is TGTGCCAGCAGCCACATCCCGGACTCCCATGAGCAGTTCTTC.

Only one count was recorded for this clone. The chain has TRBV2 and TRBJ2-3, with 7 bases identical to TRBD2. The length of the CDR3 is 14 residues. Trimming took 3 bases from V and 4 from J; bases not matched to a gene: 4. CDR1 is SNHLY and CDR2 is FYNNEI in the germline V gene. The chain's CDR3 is CASSDVGGADTQYF. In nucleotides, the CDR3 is TGTGCCAGCAGTGATGTGGGGGGGGCAGATACGCAGTATTTT. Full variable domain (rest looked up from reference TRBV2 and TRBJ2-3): EPEVTQTPSHQVTQMGQEVILRCVPISNHLYFYWYRQILGQKVEFLVSFYNNEISEKSEIFDDQFSVERPDGSNFTLKIRSTKLEDSAMYFCASSDVGGADTQYFGPGTRLTVL.

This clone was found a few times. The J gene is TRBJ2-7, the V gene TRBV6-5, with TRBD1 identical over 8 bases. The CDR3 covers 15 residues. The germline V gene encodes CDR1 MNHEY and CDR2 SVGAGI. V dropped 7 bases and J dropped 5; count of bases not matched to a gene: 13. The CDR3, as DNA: TGTGCCAGCAAAATATCCGGGACAGGCATCCACGAGCAGTACTTC. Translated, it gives CASKISGTGIHEQYF.

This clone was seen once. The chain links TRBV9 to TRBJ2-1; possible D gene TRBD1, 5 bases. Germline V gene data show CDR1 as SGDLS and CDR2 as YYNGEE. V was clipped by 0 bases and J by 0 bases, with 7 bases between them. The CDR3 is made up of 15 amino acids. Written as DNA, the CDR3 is TGTGCCAGCAGCGTAGCAGGGAACTCCTACAATGAGCAGTTCTTC. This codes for CASSVAGNSYNEQFF.

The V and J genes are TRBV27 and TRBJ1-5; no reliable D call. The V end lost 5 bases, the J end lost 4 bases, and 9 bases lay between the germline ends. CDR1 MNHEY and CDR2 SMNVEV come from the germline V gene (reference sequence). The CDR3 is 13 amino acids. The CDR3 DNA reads TGTGCCAGCAGTCCAACCCTAAATCAGCCCCAGCATTTT. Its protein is CASSPTLNQPQHF.

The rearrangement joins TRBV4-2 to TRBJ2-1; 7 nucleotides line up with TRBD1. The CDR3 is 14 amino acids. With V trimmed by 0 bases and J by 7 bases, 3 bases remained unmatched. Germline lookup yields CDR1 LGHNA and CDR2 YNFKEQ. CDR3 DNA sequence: TGTGCCAGCAGCCAAGAGACAGGGCTGAATGAGCAGTTCTTC. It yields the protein CASSQETGLNEQFF.

The CDR3 nucleotides are TGCGCCAGCAGTGAGTCGTACAGTCGGATTTTCGGTGACACCTTC. This translates into CASSESYSRIFGDTF. The genes are TRBV10-2 and TRBJ1-2; no clear D. Deletions cut 0 bases from V and 12 bases from J, with 20 bases between. This CDR3 is built from 15 residues. Germline V gene lookup returns CDR1 WSHSY and CDR2 SAAADI.

CDR3 nucleotide sequence: TGTGCCAGCAGCAAACCTAACCTCGGGACAGCCGAAGACACCGGGGAGCTGTTTTTT. The encoded protein is CASSKPNLGTAEDTGELFF. The J gene is TRBJ2-2, the V gene TRBV21-1; the table gives TRBD1 as D, unverified against the DNA. TRBV21-1 is assigned pseudogene status. This CDR3 has 19 amino acids.

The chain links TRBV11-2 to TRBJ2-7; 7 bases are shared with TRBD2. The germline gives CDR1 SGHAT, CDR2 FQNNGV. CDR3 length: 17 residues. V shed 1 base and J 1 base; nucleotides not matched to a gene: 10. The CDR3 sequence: CASSLVPTSVLSYEQYF. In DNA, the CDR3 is TGTGCCAGCAGCTTAGTACCCACTAGCGTCTTATCCTACGAGCAGTACTTC.

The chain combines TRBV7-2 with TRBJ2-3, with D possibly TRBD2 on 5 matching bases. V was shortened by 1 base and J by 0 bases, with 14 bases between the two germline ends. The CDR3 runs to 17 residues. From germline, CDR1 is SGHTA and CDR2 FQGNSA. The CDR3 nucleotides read TGTGCCAGCAGCTTAGGTTATAGCGCTTCTAGCACAGATACGCAGTATTTT. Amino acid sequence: CASSLGYSASSTDTQYF.